The clone carrying this TCR beta chain occurred once. The antigen remains undetermined. Treatment reported: oral pan-JAK inhibitor, 5-10 mg twice daily. Collection of lesional scalp punch biopsies and peripheral blood was performed in alopecia areata patients. V lost 5 bases, J lost 7 bases, and 16 bases lay in between. Germline CDR1 is SGDLS and CDR2 is YYNGEE. The CDR3 loop spans 14 amino acids. Extraction and reverse transcription of RNA yielded cDNA as the sequencing template. Here immunoSEQ multiplex PCR was the method, and the copy in TCRdb shows in-frame clones only, minus some. The sample records roughly 190,000 clones, about 65% being singletons. These data originate in a study of CD8+ T cells in alopecia areata. The wider study: Once tofacitinib had been taken for 6 to 18 months, 6 months off drug followed. Study-level points and caveats: In lesional scalp, particularly from alopecia totalis/universalis, clonality was higher than in normal scalp. Scalp and blood retained many expanded lesional clones during tofacitinib.

Source: CD4+ T cells sorted from blood, taken at roughly week 49, from a patient treated with tofacitinib. The TCR comes from a human donor with alopecia areata. V usage is TRBV9 and J usage is TRBJ1-5; D not certain. The CDR3: CASSRTPAGQPQHF. In DNA, the CDR3 is TGTGCCAGCAGTCGGACCCCGGCGGGGCAGCCCCAGCATTTT.